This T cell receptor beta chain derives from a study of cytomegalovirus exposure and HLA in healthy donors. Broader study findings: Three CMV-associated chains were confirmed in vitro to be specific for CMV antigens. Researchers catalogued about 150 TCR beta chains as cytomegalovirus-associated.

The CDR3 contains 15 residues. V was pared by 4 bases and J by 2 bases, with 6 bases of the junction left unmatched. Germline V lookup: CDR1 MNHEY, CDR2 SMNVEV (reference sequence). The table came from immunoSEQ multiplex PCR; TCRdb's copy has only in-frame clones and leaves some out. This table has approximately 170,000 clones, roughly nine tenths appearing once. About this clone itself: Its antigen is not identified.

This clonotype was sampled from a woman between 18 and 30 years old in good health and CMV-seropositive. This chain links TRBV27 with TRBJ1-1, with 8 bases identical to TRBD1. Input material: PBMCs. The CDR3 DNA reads TGTGCCAGCAGTTCTGGGACAGGAGCAAACACTGAAGCTTTCTTT. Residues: CASSSGTGANTEAFF.